This TCR beta chain was obtained from a study of tumor-infiltrating lymphocytes in primary liver carcinoma. Study as a whole: Spanning 30 to 69 years of age, the patients were men and women.

As to this clonotype: The antigen is not known. A read error may account for a junction end that differs from germline.

Study-wide findings and caveats: The use of bulk unsorted samples meant that CD4+ and CD8+ repertoires were not compared.

With 500 ng total RNA as template and a constant-region primer, TCR beta cDNA was made. A slightly modified ARM-PCR protocol with three nested multiplex PCR rounds produced these TCR beta libraries. Rounds one and two of PCR, each of 9 to 11 cycles, were primed with TRBV1-TRBV30 forward primers and a C-beta reverse primer. MiXCR was run by TCRdb on the multiplex PCR reads, yielding one entry per CDR3 protein. The repertoire holds 150,000 to 200,000 distinct CDR3 sequences, less than 75% seen once, with roughly 6.8% in the top ten. Blood RNA was derived from unsorted whole blood, and germline DNA was extracted too. CDR1 and CDR2 (germline): LGHNA, YNFKEQ. The CDR3 consists of 14 residues.

This sequence originates from a woman aged 55 to 70 with primary liver carcinoma and hepatitis B virus infection. The chain combines TRBV4-2 with TRBJ2-2, with D perhaps TRBD1 (6 bases). The sample taken for sequencing was peripheral blood. The CDR3 reads CASNQERGSRELFF. CDR3 bases: TGTGCCAGCAACCAAGAAAGGGGGTCCCGGGAGCTGTTTTTT.